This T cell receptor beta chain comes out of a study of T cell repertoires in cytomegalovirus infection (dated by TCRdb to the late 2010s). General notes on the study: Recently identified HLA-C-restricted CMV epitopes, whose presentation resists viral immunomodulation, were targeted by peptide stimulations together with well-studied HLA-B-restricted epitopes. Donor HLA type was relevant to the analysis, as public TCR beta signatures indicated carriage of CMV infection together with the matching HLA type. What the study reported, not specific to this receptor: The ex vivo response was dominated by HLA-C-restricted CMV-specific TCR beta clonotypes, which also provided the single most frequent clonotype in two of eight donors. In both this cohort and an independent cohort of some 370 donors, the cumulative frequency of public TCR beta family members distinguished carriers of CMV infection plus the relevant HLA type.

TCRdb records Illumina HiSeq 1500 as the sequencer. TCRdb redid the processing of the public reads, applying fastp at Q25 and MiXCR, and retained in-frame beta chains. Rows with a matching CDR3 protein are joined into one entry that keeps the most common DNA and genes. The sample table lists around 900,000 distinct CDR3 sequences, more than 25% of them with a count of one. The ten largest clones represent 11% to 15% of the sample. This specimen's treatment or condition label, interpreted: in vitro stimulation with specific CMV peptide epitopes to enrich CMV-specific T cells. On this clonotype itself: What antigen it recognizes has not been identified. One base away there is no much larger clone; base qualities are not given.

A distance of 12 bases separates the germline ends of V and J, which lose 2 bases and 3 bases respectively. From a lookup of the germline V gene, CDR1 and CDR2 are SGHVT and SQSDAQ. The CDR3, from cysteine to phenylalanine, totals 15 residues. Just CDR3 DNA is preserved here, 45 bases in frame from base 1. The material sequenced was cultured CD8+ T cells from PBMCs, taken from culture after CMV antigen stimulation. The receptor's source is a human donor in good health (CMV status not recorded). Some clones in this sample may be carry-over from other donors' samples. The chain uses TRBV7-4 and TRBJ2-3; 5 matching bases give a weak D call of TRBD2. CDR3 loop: CASSLIRTGTDTQYF. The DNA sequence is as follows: TGTGCCAGCAGCTTAATAAGGACTGGGACAGATACGCAGTATTTT.